In its sample, the clone carrying this T cell receptor beta chain was seen once. Its antigen is as yet unknown. Once RNA had been extracted, it was reverse transcribed into cDNA to act as the sequencing template. TCRdb keeps only in-frame clones here, not all; method: immunoSEQ multiplex PCR. This sample yields fewer than 110,000 clones, of which just under 60% are seen a single time; about 17% belongs to the top ten. V dropped 2 bases and J dropped 2; count of bases not matched to a gene: 2. Germline CDR1 and CDR2: SGHVS and FNYEAQ. This CDR3 spans 16 amino acids. This sample is drawn from a study of CD8+ T cells in alopecia areata. About the study: Patients took tofacitinib for 6 to 18 months, followed by 6 drug-free months.

The treatment: oral pan-JAK inhibitor, 5-10 mg twice daily. Findings and caveats of the study: Persistence of many expanded lesional clones was seen in scalp and blood during tofacitinib.

Sequencing was performed on CD8+ T cells sorted from blood, taken between weeks 55 and 65, from a patient treated with tofacitinib. V gene TRBV7-6 combines with J gene TRBJ2-3; TRBD2 aligns across 12 bases. The receptor comes from a human donor with alopecia areata. The CDR3 is CASSLTSGGYTDTQYF. CDR3 nucleotide sequence: TGTGCCAGCAGCTTAACTAGCGGGGGGTACACAGATACGCAGTATTTT.